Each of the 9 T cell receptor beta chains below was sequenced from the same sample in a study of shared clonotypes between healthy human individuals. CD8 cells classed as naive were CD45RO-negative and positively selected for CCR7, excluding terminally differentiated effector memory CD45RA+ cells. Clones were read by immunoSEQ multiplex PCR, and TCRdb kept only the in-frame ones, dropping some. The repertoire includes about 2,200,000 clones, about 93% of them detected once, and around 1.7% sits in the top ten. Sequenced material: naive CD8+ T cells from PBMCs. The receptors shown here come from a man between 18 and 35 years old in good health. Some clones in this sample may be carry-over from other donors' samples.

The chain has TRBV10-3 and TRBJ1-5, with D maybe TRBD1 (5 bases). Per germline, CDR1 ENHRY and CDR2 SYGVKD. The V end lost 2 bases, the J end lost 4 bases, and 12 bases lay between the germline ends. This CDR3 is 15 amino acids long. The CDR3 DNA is TGTGCCATCAGTGAGAGGGGCGGACTTAATCAGCCCCAGCATTTT. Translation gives CAISERGGLNQPQHF.

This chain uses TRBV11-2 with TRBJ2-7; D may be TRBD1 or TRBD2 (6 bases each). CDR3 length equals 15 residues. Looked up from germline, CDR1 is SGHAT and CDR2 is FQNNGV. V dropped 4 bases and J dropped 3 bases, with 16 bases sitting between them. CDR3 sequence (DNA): TGTGCCAGCAGCTACGGACAGCGGGTGGGCTACGAGCAGTACTTC. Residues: CASSYGQRVGYEQYF.

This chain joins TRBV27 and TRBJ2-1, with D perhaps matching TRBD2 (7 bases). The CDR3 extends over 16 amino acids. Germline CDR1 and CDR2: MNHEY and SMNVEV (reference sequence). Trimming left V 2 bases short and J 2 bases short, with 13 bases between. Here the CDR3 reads CASSLQGRGPYNEQFF. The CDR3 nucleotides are TGTGCCAGCAGTTTACAGGGGAGGGGCCCCTACAATGAGCAGTTCTTC.

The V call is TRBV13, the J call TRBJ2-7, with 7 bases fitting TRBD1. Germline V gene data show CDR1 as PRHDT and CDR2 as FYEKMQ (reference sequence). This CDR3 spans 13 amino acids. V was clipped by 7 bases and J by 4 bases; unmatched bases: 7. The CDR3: CASTGGDRYEQYF. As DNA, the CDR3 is TGTGCCAGCACAGGGGGTGACCGATACGAGCAGTACTTC.

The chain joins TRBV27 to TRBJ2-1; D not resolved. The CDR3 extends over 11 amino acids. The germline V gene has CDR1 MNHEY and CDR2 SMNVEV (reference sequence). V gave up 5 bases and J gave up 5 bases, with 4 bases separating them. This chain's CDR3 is CASSRDNEQFF. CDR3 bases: TGTGCCAGCAGTCGTGACAATGAGCAGTTCTTC.

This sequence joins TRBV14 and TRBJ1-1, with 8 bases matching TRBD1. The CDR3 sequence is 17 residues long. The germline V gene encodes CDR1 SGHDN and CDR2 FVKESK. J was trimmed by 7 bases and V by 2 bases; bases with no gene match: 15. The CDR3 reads CASSQLRQGTHDIEAFF. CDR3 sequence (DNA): TGTGCCAGCAGCCAATTGAGACAGGGGACACATGACATTGAAGCTTTCTTT.

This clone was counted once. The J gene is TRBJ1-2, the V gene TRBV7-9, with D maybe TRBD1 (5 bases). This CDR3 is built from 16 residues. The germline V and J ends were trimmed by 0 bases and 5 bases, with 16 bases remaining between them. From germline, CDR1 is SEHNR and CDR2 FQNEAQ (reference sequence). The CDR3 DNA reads TGTGCCAGCAGCTTAGCGCTGGGACGGACGGAATATGGCTACACCTTC. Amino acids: CASSLALGRTEYGYTF.

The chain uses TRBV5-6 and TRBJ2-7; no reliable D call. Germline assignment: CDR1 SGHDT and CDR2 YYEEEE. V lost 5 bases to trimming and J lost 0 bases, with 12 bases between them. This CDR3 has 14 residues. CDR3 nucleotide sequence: TGTGCCAGCAGTATAGGTGTAGTCTCCTACGAGCAGTACTTC. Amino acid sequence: CASSIGVVSYEQYF.

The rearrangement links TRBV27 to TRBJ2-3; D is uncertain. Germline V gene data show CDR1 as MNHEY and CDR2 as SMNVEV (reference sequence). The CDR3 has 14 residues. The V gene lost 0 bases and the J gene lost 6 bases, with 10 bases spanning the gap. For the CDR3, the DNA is TGTGCCAGCAGTTTATCCAGACGCGGCGATACGCAGTATTTT. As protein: CASSLSRRGDTQYF.